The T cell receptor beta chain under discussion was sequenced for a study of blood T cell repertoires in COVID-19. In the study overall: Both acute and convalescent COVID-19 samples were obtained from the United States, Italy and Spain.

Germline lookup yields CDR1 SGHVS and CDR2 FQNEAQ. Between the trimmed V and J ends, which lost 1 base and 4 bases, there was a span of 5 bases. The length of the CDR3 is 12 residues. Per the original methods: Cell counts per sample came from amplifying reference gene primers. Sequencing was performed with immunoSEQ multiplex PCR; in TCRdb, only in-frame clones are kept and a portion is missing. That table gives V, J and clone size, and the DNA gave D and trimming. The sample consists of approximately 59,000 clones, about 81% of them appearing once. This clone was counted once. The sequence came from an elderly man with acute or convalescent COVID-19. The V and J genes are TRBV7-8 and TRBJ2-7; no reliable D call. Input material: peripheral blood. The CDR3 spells CASSLGRYEQYF. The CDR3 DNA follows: TGTGCCAGCAGCTTAGGGAGATACGAGCAGTACTTC.